This section outlines one T cell receptor (beta chain) sequence together with its context. This sample stems from a study of siplizumab effects on memory and regulatory T cells. The assay was immunoSEQ multiplex PCR, and TCRdb's table has in-frame clones only and misses some. The data contain around 100,000 clones, roughly 93% of them singletons. The ends were cut back, 0 bases at V and 11 bases at J, with 23 bases in the middle. Germline CDR1 reads LGHNA; CDR2 reads YNFKEQ. CDR3 length: 17 residues. This receptor was taken from a human donor in good health. Sequencing used non-Treg CD4+ T cells sorted from blood. The chain uses TRBV4-2 and TRBJ2-4; D is perhaps TRBD2 (5 bases). The CDR3 spells CASSQDRRVGVRSVQYF. As DNA, the CDR3 is TGTGCCAGCAGCCAAGATCGTCGGGTCGGGGTCCGGAGCGTTCAGTACTTC.